Listed below are T cell receptor beta chains from one sample, sequenced in a study of blood T cell repertoires in COVID-19. The assay was immunoSEQ multiplex PCR, and TCRdb's table has in-frame clones only and misses some. The table lists 400,000 or so clones, 80% to 95% of them singletons. The source material was PBMCs or T cells enriched from blood (not recorded which). Receptors were obtained from a young man who had recovered from COVID-19. CDR3s include the opening cysteine and the closing phenylalanine or tryptophan. The order of the fields is D gene, clone size, CDR3 length, V gene, J gene, CDR3 protein, CDR3 DNA. D genes are given only for firm matches. Size is omitted from some rows. Given values are once, few, many or a class for expanded clones.

D gene: .
clone size: .
CDR3 length: 11
V gene: TRBV29-1
J gene: TRBJ1-2
CDR3 protein: CSVDGSWGYTF
CDR3 DNA: TGCAGCGTTGACGGTTCCTGGGGCTACACCTTC

D gene: .
clone size: .
CDR3 length: 15
V gene: TRBV10-2
J gene: TRBJ1-2
CDR3 protein: CASSAYRSNSYGYTF
CDR3 DNA: TGCGCCAGCAGTGCATACCGCTCCAACTCCTATGGCTACACCTTC

D gene: .
clone size: .
CDR3 length: 12
V gene: TRBV13
J gene: TRBJ1-5
CDR3 protein: CASSLKGQPQHF
CDR3 DNA: TGTGCCAGCAGCTTGAAGGGGCAGCCCCAGCATTTT

D gene: .
clone size: .
CDR3 length: 13
V gene: TRBV27
J gene: TRBJ1-2
CDR3 protein: CASSLDRSYGYTF
CDR3 DNA: TGTGCCAGCAGTCTCGACAGGTCCTATGGCTACACCTTC

D gene: .
clone size: .
CDR3 length: 15
V gene: TRBV7-9
J gene: TRBJ1-2
CDR3 protein: CASSLIPGPVYGYTF
CDR3 DNA: TGTGCCAGCAGCTTAATACCCGGTCCCGTTTATGGCTACACCTTC

D gene: .
clone size: .
CDR3 length: 13
V gene: TRBV5-1
J gene: TRBJ1-1
CDR3 protein: CASTLPDTLEAFF
CDR3 DNA: TGCGCCAGCACCCTCCCGGACACTCTGGAAGCTTTCTTT

D gene: .
clone size: .
CDR3 length: 15
V gene: TRBV10-3
J gene: TRBJ2-3
CDR3 protein: CAISASTPRVDTQYF
CDR3 DNA: TGTGCCATCAGTGCGTCTACCCCCCGCGTAGATACGCAGTATTTT

D gene: .
clone size: .
CDR3 length: 13
V gene: TRBV6-5
J gene: TRBJ1-2
CDR3 protein: CASRRGHFYGYTF
CDR3 DNA: TGTGCCAGCAGGAGGGGACATTTCTATGGCTACACCTTC

D gene: TRBD1
clone size: .
CDR3 length: 14
V gene: TRBV18
J gene: TRBJ2-1
CDR3 protein: CASSTGQGTLEQFF
CDR3 DNA: TGTGCCAGCTCAACGGGACAGGGGACACTTGAGCAGTTCTTC

D gene: .
clone size: .
CDR3 length: 16
V gene: TRBV19
J gene: TRBJ2-4
CDR3 protein: CASSSPMGVAKNIQYF
CDR3 DNA: TGTGCCAGTAGCTCCCCGATGGGCGTAGCCAAAAACATTCAGTACTTC

D gene: .
clone size: .
CDR3 length: 13
V gene: TRBV28
J gene: TRBJ1-1
CDR3 protein: CASRTPGDTEAFF
CDR3 DNA: TGTGCCAGTCGGACCCCGGGGGACACTGAAGCTTTCTTT

D gene: .
clone size: .
CDR3 length: 16
V gene: TRBV3-1/TRBV3-2
J gene: TRBJ1-4
CDR3 protein: CASSQVPGQQNEKLFF
CDR3 DNA: TGTGCCAGCAGCCAAGTCCCCGGACAGCAGAATGAAAAACTGTTTTTT

D gene: .
clone size: few
CDR3 length: 12
V gene: TRBV2
J gene: TRBJ2-7
CDR3 protein: CASTRDSYEQYF
CDR3 DNA: TGTGCCAGCACCAGGGACTCCTACGAGCAGTACTTC